This T cell receptor (beta chain) was captured in a study of T cell responses to AZD1222 COVID-19 vaccine. Overall study findings and caveats: Vaccination with two AZD1222 doses was followed by a rise in Spike-specific TCR breadth and depth.

V lost 4 bases, J lost 2 bases, and 3 bases stayed unmatched. There are 15 residues in the CDR3. Germline CDR1 is SGHNT and CDR2 is YYREEE (reference sequence). Here immunoSEQ multiplex PCR was the method, and the copy in TCRdb shows in-frame clones only, minus some. The repertoire has some 100,000 clones, more than 70% of them found once; the top ten carry under 4.5%. As concerns this clone: Its antigen is unidentified.

The clonotype comes from an adult in good health. The rearrangement uses TRBV5-4 and TRBJ1-5; 10 nucleotides line up with TRBD1. The starting material was peripheral blood, obtained on day 0 of MenACWY control vaccination. CDR3 nucleotide sequence: TGTGCCAGCAGCCCGGGACAGGGGCGCAATCAGCCCCAGCATTTT. This sequence encodes CASSPGQGRNQPQHF.